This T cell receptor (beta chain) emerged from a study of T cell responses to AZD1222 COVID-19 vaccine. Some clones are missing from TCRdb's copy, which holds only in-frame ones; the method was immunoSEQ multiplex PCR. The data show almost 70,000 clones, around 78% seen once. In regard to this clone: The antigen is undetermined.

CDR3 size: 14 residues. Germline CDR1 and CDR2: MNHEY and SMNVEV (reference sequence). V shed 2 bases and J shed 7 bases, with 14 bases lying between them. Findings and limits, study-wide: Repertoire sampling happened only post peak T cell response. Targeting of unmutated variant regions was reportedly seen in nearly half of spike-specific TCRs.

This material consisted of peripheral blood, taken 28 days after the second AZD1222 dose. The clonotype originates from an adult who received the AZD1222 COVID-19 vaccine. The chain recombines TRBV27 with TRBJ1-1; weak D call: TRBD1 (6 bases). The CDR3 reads CASSLVRGAGEAFF. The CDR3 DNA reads TGTGCCAGCAGTTTAGTTCGGGGGGCGGGTGAAGCTTTCTTT.